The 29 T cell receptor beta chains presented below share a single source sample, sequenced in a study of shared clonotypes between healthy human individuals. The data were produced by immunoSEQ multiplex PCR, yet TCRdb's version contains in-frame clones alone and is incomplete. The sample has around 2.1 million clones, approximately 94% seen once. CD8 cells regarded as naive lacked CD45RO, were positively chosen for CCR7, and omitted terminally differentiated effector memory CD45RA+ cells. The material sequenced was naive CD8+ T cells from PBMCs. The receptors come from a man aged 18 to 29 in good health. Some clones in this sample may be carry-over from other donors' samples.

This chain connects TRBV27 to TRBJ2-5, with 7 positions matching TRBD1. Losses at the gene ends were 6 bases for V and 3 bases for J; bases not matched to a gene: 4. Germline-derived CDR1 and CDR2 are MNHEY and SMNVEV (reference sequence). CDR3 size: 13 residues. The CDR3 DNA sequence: TGTGCCAGCAGGGCCGGGACAGAAGAGACCCAGTACTTC. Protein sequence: CASRAGTEETQYF.

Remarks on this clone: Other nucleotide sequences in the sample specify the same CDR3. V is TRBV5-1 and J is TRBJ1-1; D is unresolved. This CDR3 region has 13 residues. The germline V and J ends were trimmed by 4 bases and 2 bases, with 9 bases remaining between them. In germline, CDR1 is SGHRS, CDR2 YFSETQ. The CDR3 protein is CASSLRTNTEAFF. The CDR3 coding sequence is TGCGCCAGCAGCCTGAGGACCAACACTGAAGCTTTCTTT.

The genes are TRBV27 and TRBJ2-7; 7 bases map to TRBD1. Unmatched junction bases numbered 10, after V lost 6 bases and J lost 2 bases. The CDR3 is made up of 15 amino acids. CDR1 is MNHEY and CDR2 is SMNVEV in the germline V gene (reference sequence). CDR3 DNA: TGTGCCAGCAGCGGCAACAGGGGAATACCCTACGAGCAGTACTTC. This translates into CASSGNRGIPYEQYF.

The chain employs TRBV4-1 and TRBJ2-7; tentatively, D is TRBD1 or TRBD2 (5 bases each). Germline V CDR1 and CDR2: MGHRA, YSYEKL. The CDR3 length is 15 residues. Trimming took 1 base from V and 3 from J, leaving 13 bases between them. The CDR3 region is CASSQGMGVGYEQYF. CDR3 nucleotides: TGCGCCAGCAGCCAAGGGATGGGGGTAGGCTACGAGCAGTACTTC.

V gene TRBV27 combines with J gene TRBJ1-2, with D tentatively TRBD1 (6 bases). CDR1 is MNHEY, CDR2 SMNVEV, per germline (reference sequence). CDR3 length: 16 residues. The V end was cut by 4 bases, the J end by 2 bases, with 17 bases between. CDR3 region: CASSSGPRGTNYGYTF. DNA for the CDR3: TGTGCCAGCAGTTCTGGCCCGAGGGGGACCAACTATGGCTACACCTTC.

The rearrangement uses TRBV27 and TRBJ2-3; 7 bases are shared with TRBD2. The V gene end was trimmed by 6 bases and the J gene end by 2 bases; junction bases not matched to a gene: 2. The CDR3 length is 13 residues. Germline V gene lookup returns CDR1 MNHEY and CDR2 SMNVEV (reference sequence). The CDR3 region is CASRGLLTDTQYF. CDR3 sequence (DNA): TGTGCCAGCAGGGGACTACTCACAGATACGCAGTATTTT.

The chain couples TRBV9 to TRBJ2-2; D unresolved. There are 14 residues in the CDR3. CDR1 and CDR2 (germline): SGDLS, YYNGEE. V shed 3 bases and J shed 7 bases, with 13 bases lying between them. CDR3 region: CASSAPGLVGELFF. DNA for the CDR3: TGTGCCAGCAGCGCCCCCGGGTTGGTCGGGGAGCTGTTTTTT.

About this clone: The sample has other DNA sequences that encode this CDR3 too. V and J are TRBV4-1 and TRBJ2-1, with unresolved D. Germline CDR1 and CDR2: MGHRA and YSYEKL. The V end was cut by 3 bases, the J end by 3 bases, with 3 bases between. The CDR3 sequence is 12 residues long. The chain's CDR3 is CASSQDYNEQFF. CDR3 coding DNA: TGCGCCAGCAGCCAGGACTACAATGAGCAGTTCTTC.

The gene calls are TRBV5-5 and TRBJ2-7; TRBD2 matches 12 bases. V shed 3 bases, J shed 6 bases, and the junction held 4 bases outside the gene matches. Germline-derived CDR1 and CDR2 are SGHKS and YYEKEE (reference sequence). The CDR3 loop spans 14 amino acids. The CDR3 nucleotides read TGTGCCAGCAGCTCTAGCGGGAGGGGGGCCGAGCAGTACTTC. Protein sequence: CASSSSGRGAEQYF.

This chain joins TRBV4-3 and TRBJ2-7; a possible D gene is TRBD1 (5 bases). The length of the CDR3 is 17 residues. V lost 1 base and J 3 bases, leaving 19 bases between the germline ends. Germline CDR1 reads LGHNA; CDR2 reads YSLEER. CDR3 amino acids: CASSQVYGTVRGYEQYF. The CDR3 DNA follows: TGCGCCAGCAGCCAAGTTTACGGAACAGTAAGGGGCTACGAGCAGTACTTC.

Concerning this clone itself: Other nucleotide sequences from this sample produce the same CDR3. The CDR3 coding sequence is TGTGCCAGCAGCCTGGGACGGGGCACTGAAGCTTTCTTT. It codes for CASSLGRGTEAFF. V usage is TRBV5-6 and J usage is TRBJ1-1; the D gene is possibly TRBD1 (5 bases). V was trimmed by 4 bases and J by 4 bases, leaving 11 bases between them. The CDR3 is made up of 13 amino acids. Looked up from germline, CDR1 is SGHDT and CDR2 is YYEEEE.

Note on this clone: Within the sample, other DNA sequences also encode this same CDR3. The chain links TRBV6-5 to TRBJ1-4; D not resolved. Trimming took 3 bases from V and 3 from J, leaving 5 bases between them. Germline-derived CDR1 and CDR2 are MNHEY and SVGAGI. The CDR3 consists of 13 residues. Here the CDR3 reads CASSYSSNEKLFF. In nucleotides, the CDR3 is TGTGCCAGCAGTTATAGTTCTAATGAAAAACTGTTTTTT.

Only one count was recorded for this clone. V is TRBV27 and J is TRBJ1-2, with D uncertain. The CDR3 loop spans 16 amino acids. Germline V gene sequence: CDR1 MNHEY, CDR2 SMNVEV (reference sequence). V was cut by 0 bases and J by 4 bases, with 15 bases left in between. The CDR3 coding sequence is TGTGCCAGCAGTTTATCGAGTCGGACGGTTCCCTATGGCTACACCTTC. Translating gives CASSLSSRTVPYGYTF.

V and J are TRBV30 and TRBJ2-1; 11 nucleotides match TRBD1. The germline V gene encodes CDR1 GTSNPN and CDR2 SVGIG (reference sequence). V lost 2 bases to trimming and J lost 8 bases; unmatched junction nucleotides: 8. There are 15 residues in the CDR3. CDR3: CAWSTRTGGLDEQFF. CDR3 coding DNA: TGTGCCTGGAGTACACGGACAGGGGGCCTGGATGAGCAGTTCTTC.

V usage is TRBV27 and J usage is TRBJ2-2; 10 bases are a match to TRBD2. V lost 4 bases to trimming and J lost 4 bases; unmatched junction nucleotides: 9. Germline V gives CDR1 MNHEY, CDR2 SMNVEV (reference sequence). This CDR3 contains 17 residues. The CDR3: CASSSQAGGPGTGELFF. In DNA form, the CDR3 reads TGTGCCAGCAGTTCTCAAGCGGGAGGGCCTGGCACCGGGGAGCTGTTTTTT.

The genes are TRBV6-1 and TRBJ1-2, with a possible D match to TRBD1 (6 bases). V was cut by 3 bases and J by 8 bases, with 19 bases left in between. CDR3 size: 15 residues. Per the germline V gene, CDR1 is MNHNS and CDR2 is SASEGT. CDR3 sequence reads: CASSESGWTAEGYTF. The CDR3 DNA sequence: TGTGCCAGCAGTGAGTCGGGATGGACAGCGGAGGGCTACACCTTC.

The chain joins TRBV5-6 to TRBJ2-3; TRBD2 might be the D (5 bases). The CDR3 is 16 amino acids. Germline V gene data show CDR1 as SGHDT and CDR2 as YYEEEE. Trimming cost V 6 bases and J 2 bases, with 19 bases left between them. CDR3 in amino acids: CASIKAGNLYTDTQYF. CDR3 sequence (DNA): TGTGCCAGCATCAAGGCCGGGAATCTTTACACAGATACGCAGTATTTT.

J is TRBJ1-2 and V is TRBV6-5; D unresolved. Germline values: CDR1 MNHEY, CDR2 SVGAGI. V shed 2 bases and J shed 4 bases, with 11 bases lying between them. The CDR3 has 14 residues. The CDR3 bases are TGTGCCAGCAGTTACCGGCAGGCCACCTATGGCTACACCTTC. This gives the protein CASSYRQATYGYTF.

In nucleotides, the CDR3 is TGTGCCAGTAGTGGATCGCAGGGAAACGAGCAGTACTTC. This translates into CASSGSQGNEQYF. The chain has TRBV19 and TRBJ2-7; D may be TRBD1 (5 bases). Looked up from germline, CDR1 is LNHDA and CDR2 is SQIVND (reference sequence). CDR3 length equals 13 residues. Trimming removed 5 bases from V and 5 bases from J, with 13 bases in between.

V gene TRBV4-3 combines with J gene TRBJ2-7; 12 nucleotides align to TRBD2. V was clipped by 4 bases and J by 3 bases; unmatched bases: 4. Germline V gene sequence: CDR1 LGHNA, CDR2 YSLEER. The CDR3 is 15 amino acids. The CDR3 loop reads CASSPGLAGIYEQYF. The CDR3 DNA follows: TGCGCCAGCAGCCCCGGACTAGCGGGAATCTACGAGCAGTACTTC.

As DNA, the CDR3 is TGTGCCAGCACCCCTGAACGGGGGCCTGGCTACACCTTC. It yields the protein CASTPERGPGYTF. The V and J genes are TRBV11-2 and TRBJ1-2; maybe TRBD1 (6 bases). With 7 bases removed from V and 7 bases from J, the gap between germline ends came to 16 bases. The V gene's germline CDR1 is SGHAT and CDR2 FQNNGV. CDR3 length: 13 amino acids. The full variable domain, completed using reference TRBV11-2 and TRBJ1-2, is EAGVAQSPRYKIIEKRQSVAFWCNPISGHATLYWYQQILGQGPKLLIQFQNNGVVDDSQLPKDRFSAERLKGVDSTLKIQPAKLEDSAVYLCASTPERGPGYTFGSGTRLTVV.

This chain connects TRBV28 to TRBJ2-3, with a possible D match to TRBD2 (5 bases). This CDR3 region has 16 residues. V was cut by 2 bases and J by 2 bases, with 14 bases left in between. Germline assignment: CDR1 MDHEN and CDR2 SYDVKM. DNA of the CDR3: TGTGCCAGCAGTTTACCCTGGGAGACCAACACAGATACGCAGTATTTT. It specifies CASSLPWETNTDTQYF.

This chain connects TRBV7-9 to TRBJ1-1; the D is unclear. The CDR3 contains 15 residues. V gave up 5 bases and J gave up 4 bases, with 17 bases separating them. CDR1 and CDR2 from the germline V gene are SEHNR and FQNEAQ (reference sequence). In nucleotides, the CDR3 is TGTGCCAGCAGCCCCTCGACGGGCTTGGGCACTGAAGCTTTCTTT. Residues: CASSPSTGLGTEAFF.

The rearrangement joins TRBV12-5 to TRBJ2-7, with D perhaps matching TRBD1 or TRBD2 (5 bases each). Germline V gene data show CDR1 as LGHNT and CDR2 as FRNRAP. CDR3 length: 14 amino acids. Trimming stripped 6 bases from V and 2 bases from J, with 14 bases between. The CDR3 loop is CASGFRDGTYEQYF. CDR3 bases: TGTGCTAGTGGCTTCCGGGACGGGACCTACGAGCAGTACTTC.

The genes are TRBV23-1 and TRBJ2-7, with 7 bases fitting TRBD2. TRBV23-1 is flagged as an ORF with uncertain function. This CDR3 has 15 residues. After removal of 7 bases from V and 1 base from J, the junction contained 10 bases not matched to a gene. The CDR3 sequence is CASIRLADISYEQYF. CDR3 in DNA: TGCGCCAGCATCCGTCTAGCGGACATTTCCTACGAGCAGTACTTC.

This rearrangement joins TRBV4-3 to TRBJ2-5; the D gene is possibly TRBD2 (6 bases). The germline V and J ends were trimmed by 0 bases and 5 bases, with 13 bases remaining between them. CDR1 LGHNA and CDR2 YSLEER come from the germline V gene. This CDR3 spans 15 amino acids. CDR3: CASSQDRGEWETQYF. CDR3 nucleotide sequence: TGCGCCAGCAGCCAAGATCGCGGGGAGTGGGAGACCCAGTACTTC.

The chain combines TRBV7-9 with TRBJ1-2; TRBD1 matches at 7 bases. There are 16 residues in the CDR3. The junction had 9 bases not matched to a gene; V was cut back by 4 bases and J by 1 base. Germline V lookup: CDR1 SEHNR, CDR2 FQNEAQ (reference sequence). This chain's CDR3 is CASSSGQTGINYGYTF. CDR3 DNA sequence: TGTGCCAGCAGCTCCGGACAGACAGGGATTAACTATGGCTACACCTTC.

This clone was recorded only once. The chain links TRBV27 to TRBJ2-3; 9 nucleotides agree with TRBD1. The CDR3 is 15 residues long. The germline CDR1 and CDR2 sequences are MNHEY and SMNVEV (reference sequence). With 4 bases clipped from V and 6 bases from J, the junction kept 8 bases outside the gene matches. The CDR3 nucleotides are TGTGCCAGCAGTTGGGACAGGGATATGAGGGATACGCAGTATTTT. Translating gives CASSWDRDMRDTQYF.

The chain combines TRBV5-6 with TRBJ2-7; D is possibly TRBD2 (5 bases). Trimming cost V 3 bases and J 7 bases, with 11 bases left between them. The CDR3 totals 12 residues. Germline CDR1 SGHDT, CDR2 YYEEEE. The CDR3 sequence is CASSYLTGEQYF. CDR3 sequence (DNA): TGTGCCAGCAGCTATCTGACGGGAGAGCAGTACTTC. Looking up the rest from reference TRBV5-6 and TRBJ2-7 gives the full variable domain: DAGVTQSPTHLIKTRGQQVTLRCSPKSGHDTVSWYQQALGQGPQFIFQYYEEEERQRGNFPDRFSGHQFPNYSSELNVNALLLGDSALYLCASSYLTGEQYFGPGTRLTVT.